The rows below give T cell receptor beta chains drawn from one sample of a study of T cell responses to AZD1222 COVID-19 vaccine. The repertoire was sequenced with immunoSEQ multiplex PCR; TCRdb's copy has only in-frame clones and lacks some. The sample consists of some 160,000 clones, 85% to 95% of them appearing once. Sequences were derived from peripheral blood, sampled on day 0 of AZD1222 vaccination. The receptors were gathered from an adult in good health. CDR3s include the opening cysteine and the closing phenylalanine or tryptophan.

J gene: TRBJ2-4
V gene: TRBV5-1
CDR3 protein: CASSDDRGPKNIQYF

J gene: TRBJ1-6
V gene: TRBV2
CDR3 protein: CASSEDRGRNSPLHF

J gene: TRBJ1-1
V gene: TRBV6-1
CDR3 protein: CASSEAQGAPHEPAFF

J gene: TRBJ2-1
V gene: TRBV11-2
CDR3 protein: CASSPPGLSYNEQFF

J gene: TRBJ1-1
V gene: TRBV15
CDR3 protein: CATSTRTNTEAFF

J gene: TRBJ1-1
V gene: TRBV6-6
CDR3 protein: CASKTVSMNTEAFF

J gene: TRBJ2-1
V gene: TRBV29-1
CDR3 protein: CSGGPGPNNNEQFF

J gene: TRBJ1-1
V gene: TRBV5-8
CDR3 protein: CASSLDYAREAFF

J gene: TRBJ1-5
V gene: TRBV10-1
CDR3 protein: CATPSQGNQPQHF

J gene: TRBJ2-7
V gene: TRBV15
CDR3 protein: CATSRDRLYEQYF

J gene: TRBJ2-5
V gene: TRBV5-1
CDR3 protein: CASSLIASGQETQYF

J gene: TRBJ1-1
V gene: TRBV9
CDR3 protein: CASSLGANTEAFF

J gene: TRBJ1-6
V gene: TRBV6-5
CDR3 protein: CASSPGTPYNSPLHF

J gene: TRBJ1-6
V gene: TRBV30
CDR3 protein: CAWSTLWGADNSPLHF

J gene: TRBJ2-7
V gene: TRBV18
CDR3 protein: CASSPGTGTRYEQYF

J gene: TRBJ1-2
V gene: TRBV2
CDR3 protein: CASSANRGNHGYTF

J gene: TRBJ1-2
V gene: TRBV6-1
CDR3 protein: CASSEGSPFRDRGEHGYTF

J gene: TRBJ1-5
V gene: TRBV7-8
CDR3 protein: CASSLLGADQPQHF

J gene: TRBJ1-2
V gene: TRBV18
CDR3 protein: CASSPLTGGQGYTF

J gene: TRBJ1-4
V gene: TRBV4-1
CDR3 protein: CASSLLPGAREKLFF

J gene: TRBJ1-2
V gene: TRBV5-1
CDR3 protein: CASSDAGGSYGYTF

J gene: TRBJ2-5
V gene: TRBV3-1/TRBV3-2
CDR3 protein: CASSQSPTSGGIETQYF

J gene: TRBJ2-1
V gene: TRBV5-1
CDR3 protein: CASSFAKSLRNEQFF

J gene: TRBJ1-4
V gene: TRBV6-2/TRBV6-3
CDR3 protein: CASSLYRGRGSEEKLFF

J gene: TRBJ2-7
V gene: TRBV9
CDR3 protein: CASSVGTSGYYEQYF

J gene: TRBJ2-7
V gene: TRBV7-9
CDR3 protein: CASSQGPGRSYEQYF

J gene: TRBJ1-2
V gene: TRBV11-2
CDR3 protein: CASSSSGTGSYYGYTF

J gene: TRBJ1-2
V gene: TRBV2
CDR3 protein: CASTLDRSITNYGYTF

J gene: TRBJ2-6
V gene: TRBV24-1
CDR3 protein: CATRWTGANVLTF

J gene: TRBJ1-2
V gene: TRBV5-5
CDR3 protein: CASSLFGTGGAGYGYTF

J gene: TRBJ1-6
V gene: TRBV5-1
CDR3 protein: CASRQTGLYNSPLHF

J gene: TRBJ1-5
V gene: TRBV6-1
CDR3 protein: CASSEGGGGWNQPQHF

J gene: TRBJ1-5
V gene: TRBV6-5
CDR3 protein: CASSLTSSGSPQHF

J gene: TRBJ1-1
V gene: TRBV6-8
CDR3 protein: CASSYQSPVTETEAFF

J gene: TRBJ1-1
V gene: TRBV21-1
CDR3 protein: CASSLTAGPWGDTEAFF

J gene: TRBJ2-5
V gene: TRBV6-2/TRBV6-3
CDR3 protein: CASSYSMEGARETQYF

J gene: TRBJ2-2
V gene: TRBV15
CDR3 protein: CATSIRQGGTGELFF

J gene: TRBJ1-2
V gene: TRBV2
CDR3 protein: CASSEFGVVIRANYGYTF

J gene: TRBJ2-4
V gene: TRBV28
CDR3 protein: CASSLRTSGKNIQYF

J gene: TRBJ1-1
V gene: TRBV5-1
CDR3 protein: CASSAGGGSTEAFF

J gene: TRBJ2-3
V gene: TRBV19
CDR3 protein: CASSMTPADTQYF

J gene: TRBJ1-3
V gene: TRBV6-5
CDR3 protein: CASSQTGSGNTIYF

J gene: TRBJ2-2
V gene: TRBV27
CDR3 protein: CASSKTVTGELFF

J gene: TRBJ2-3
V gene: TRBV10-1
CDR3 protein: CASSRTGGTDTQYF

J gene: TRBJ2-5
V gene: TRBV6-5
CDR3 protein: CASSTRPETQYF

J gene: TRBJ1-1
V gene: TRBV28
CDR3 protein: CASSPHFAEAFF

J gene: TRBJ2-3
V gene: TRBV2
CDR3 protein: CASRVAGVTDTQYF

J gene: TRBJ1-2
V gene: TRBV24-1
CDR3 protein: CATSVTDSNYGYTF

J gene: TRBJ1-2
V gene: TRBV30
CDR3 protein: CAWSVHRSGRIIYGYTF

J gene: TRBJ1-3
V gene: TRBV19
CDR3 protein: CASTGYSGNTIYF

J gene: TRBJ2-7
V gene: TRBV28
CDR3 protein: CASSLMAAYSYEQYF

J gene: TRBJ1-5
V gene: TRBV19
CDR3 protein: CASSIIGTRDNQPQHF